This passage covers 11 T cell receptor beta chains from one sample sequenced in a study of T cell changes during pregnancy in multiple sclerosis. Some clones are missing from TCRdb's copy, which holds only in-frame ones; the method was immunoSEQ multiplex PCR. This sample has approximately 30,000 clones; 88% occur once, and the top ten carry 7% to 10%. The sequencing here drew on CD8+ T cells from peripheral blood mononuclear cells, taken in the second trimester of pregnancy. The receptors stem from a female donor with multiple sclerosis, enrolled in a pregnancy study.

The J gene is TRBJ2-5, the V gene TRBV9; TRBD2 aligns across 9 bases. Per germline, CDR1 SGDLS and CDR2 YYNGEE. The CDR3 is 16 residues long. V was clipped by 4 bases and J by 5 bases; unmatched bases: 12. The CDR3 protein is CASSMSAGGWGETQYF. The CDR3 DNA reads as TGTGCCAGCAGCATGTCTGCGGGGGGGTGGGGGGAGACCCAGTACTTC.

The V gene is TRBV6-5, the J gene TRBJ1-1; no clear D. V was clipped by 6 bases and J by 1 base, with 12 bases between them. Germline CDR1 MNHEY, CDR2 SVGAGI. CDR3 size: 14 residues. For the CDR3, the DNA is TGTGCCAGCAGGAGCATAATGTCGAACACTGAAGCTTTCTTT. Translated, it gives CASRSIMSNTEAFF.

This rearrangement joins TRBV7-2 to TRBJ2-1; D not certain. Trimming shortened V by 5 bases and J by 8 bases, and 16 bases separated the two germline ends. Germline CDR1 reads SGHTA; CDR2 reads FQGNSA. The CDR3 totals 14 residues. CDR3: CASSPIALSDEQFF. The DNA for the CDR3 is TGTGCCAGCAGCCCGATTGCCCTCTCGGATGAGCAGTTCTTC.

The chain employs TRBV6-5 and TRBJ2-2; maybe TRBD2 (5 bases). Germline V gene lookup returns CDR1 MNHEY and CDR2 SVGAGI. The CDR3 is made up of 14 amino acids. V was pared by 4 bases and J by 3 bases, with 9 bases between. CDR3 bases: TGTGCCAGCAGTTGGGTCGGGGACACCGGGGAGCTGTTTTTT. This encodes CASSWVGDTGELFF.

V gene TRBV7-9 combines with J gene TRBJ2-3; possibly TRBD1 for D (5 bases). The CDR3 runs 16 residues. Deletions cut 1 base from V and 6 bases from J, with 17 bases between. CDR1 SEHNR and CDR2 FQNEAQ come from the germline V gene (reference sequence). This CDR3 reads CASSLGWGGARDTQYF. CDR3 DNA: TGTGCCAGCAGCTTAGGGTGGGGCGGAGCACGCGATACGCAGTATTTT. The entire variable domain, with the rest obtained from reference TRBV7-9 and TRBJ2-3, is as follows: DTGVSQNPRHKITKRGQNVTFRCDPISEHNRLYWYRQTLGQGPEFLTYFQNEAQLEKSRLLSDRFSAERPKGSFSTLEIQRTEQGDSAMYLCASSLGWGGARDTQYFGPGTRLTVL.

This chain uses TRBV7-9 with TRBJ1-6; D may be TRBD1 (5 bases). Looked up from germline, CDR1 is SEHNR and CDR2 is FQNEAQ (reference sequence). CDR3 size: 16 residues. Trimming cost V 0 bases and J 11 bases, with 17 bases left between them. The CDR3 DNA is TGTGCCAGCAGCTTAGCGGCCAAGGGGTACGGCGCACCCCTCCACTTT. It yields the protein CASSLAAKGYGAPLHF.

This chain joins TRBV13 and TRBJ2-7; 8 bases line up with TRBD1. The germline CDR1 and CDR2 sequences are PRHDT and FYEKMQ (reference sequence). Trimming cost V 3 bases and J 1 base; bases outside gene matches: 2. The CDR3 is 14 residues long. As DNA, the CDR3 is TGTGCCAGCAGCTTGACAGGGGCGTCCTACGAGCAGTACTTC. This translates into CASSLTGASYEQYF.

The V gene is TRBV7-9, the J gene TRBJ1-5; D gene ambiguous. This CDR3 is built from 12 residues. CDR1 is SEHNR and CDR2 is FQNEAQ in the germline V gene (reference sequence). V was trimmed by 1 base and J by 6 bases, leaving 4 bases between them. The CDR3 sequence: CASSLGGQPQHF. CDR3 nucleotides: TGTGCCAGCAGCTTAGGCGGTCAGCCCCAGCATTTT.

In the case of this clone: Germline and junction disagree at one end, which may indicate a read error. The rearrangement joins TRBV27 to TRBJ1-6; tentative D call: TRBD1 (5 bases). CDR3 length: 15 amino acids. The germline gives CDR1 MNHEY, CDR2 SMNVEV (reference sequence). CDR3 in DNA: TGTGCCAGCAGTCTATCCGGGACTTGGGGTTCACCCCTCCACTTT. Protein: CASSLSGTWGSPLHF.

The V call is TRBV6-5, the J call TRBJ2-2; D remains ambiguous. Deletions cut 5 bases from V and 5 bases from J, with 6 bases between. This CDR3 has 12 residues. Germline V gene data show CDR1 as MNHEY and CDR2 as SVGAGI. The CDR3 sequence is CASSPITGELFF. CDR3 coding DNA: TGTGCCAGCAGTCCCATTACCGGGGAGCTGTTTTTT.

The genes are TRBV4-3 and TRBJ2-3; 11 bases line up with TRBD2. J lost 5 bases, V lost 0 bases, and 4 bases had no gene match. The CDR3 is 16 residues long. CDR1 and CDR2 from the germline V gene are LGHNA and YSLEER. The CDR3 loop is CASSQEISGGVDTQYF. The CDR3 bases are TGCGCCAGCAGCCAAGAGATTAGCGGGGGGGTAGATACGCAGTATTTT.